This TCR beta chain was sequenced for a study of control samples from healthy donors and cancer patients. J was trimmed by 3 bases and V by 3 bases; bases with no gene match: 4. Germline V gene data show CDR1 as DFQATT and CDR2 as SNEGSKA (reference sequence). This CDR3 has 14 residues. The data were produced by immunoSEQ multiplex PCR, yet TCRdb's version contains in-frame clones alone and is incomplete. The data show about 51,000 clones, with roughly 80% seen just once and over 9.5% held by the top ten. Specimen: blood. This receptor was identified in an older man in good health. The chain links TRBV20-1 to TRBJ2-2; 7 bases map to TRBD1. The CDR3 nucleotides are TGCAGTGCTAGTGGAGACAGGGACACCGGGGAGCTGTTTTTT. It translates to CSASGDRDTGELFF.